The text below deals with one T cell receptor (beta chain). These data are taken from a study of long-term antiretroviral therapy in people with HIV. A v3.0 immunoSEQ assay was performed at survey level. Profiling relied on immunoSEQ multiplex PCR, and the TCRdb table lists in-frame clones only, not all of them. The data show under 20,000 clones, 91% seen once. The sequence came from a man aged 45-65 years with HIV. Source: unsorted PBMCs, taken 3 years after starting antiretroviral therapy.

CDR3 nucleotides: TGTGCCAGCAAGAAGGTCTACCTCACAGATACGCAGTATTTT. Translated: CASKKVYLTDTQYF. This chain links TRBV27 with TRBJ2-3; D unclear. The CDR3 sequence is 14 residues long. Germline CDR1 reads MNHEY; CDR2 reads SMNVEV (reference sequence). Trimming took 7 bases from V and 2 from J, leaving 13 bases between them.